The T cell receptor (beta chain) described here comes from a study of T cells after yellow fever vaccination. The overall study: The authors prepared low-cell-number fractions using SMART-Seq v4 Ultra Low Input.

Study findings and constraints: The study found a weaker secondary response that peaked faster, day 5 versus 15.

V was shortened by 1 base and J by 10 bases, with 19 bases between the two germline ends. This CDR3 is built from 16 residues. Germline V gene lookup returns CDR1 SGHVS and CDR2 FQNEAQ. TCRdb used MiXCR to reprocess the 5' RACE reads, holding one entry per CDR3 protein. Here the sample spans about 360,000 distinct CDR3 sequences, roughly 6.2% being singletons. This clonotype was detected many times. The antigen is not known. This chain links TRBV7-8 with TRBJ2-2; D is unresolved. This clonotype originated in a man younger than 40 who received the YFV17D yellow fever vaccine. The sample was PBMCs, taken 5 days after the yellow fever booster vaccination. The DNA for the CDR3 is TGTGCCAGCAGCTTAGGTGACGGAAGGCTCGCCGAGGAGCTGTTTTTT. It codes for CASSLGDGRLAEELFF.